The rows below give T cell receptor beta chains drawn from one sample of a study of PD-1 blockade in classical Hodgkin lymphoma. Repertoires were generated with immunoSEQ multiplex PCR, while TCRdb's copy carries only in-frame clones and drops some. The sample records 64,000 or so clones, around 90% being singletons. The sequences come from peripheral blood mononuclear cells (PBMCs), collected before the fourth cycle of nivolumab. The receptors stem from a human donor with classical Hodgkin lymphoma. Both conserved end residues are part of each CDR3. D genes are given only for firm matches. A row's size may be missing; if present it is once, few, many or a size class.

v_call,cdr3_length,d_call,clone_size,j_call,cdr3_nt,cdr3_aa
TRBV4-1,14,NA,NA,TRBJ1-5,TGCGCCAGCAGCAGTTTCGGCCCGAATCAGCCCCAGCATTTT,CASSSFGPNQPQHF
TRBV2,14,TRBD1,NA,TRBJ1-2,TGTGCCAGCAGACCGGACAGGGGAGGCTATGGCTACACCTTC,CASRPDRGGYGYTF
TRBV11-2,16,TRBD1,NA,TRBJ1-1,TGTGCCAGCAGCCCCGTTAGGGACAGGATGAACACTGAAGCTTTCTTT,CASSPVRDRMNTEAFF
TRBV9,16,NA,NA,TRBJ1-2,TGTGCCAGCAGCGTAGGGGTGGGGGGCGCCGGTGGCGGCTACACCTTC,CASSVGVGGAGGGYTF
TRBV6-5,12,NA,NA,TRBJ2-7,TGTGCCAGCAACGACAGTCCCTACGAGCAGTACTTC,CASNDSPYEQYF
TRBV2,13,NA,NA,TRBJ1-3,TGTGCCAGCAAGGAAATCTCTGGAAACACCATATATTTT,CASKEISGNTIYF
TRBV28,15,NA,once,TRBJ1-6,TGTGCCAGCAGTTTTGGCAGCCGGGGGGATTCACCCCTCCACTTT,CASSFGSRGDSPLHF
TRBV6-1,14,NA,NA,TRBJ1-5,TGTGCCAGCAGTGAATCGAAGGCCTATCAGCCCCAGCATTTT,CASSESKAYQPQHF
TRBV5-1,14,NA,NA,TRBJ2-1,TGCGCCAGCAGCTTGGGCGGATCCTACAATGAGCAGTTCTTC,CASSLGGSYNEQFF
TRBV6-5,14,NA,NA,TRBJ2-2,TGTGCCAGCAGTTATGGAATCGGTGGCGGGGAGCTGTTTTTT,CASSYGIGGGELFF
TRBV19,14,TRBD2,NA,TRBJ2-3,TGTGCCAGCACCCCTCGACTAGCAAGTGATACGCAGTATTTT,CASTPRLASDTQYF
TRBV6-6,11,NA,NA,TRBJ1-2,TGTGCCAGCAGTTCAGGGGATGGCTACACCTTC,CASSSGDGYTF
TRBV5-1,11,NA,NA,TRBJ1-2,TGCGCCAGCAGCTTAGGGAGTGGCTACACCTTC,CASSLGSGYTF
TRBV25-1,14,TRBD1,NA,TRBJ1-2,TGTGCCAGCACACCAGGGGGCGCGTTTGACGGCTACACCTTC,CASTPGGAFDGYTF